The source of this TCR beta chain is a study of T cells after yellow fever vaccination. Whole-study findings and limits: A faster peak, day 5 versus 15, was reached by the weaker secondary response. Clonotype sharing between CD4 and CD8 compartments was small.

V was shortened by 0 bases and J by 0 bases, with 6 bases between the two germline ends. The CDR3 contains 15 residues. Germline V gene lookup returns CDR1 SGHRS and CDR2 YFSETQ. They built TCR cDNA with 5'RACE template switching, a step that put in a universal primer site and UMIs. TCRdb reprocessed the 5' RACE reads via MiXCR and lists one record per CDR3 protein. This table has some 300,000 distinct CDR3 sequences, about 10% appearing once. This clonotype was picked up many times. Its antigen is not known. This chain connects TRBV5-1 to TRBJ2-2; D uncertain. This TCR was recovered from a man between 18 and 29 years old who received the YFV17D yellow fever vaccine. The specimen was CD4+ T cells sorted from PBMCs, collected 45 days after the yellow fever booster vaccination. CDR3 DNA: TGCGCCAGCAGCTTGGACAGACCGAACACCGGGGAGCTGTTTTTT. Translated: CASSLDRPNTGELFF.